This T cell receptor beta chain was identified during a study of radiation and T cells in renal cell carcinoma. Looking at the study overall: Nephrectomy followed 15 Gy stereotactic body radiation by 4 weeks. Regarding the study as a whole: Top tumor clonotypes rose in blood 2 weeks post-radiation, then contracted.

Points on this clone: Its specificity is unknown.

Stated time point: blood 2 weeks post-SBRT. Treatment noted: 15 Gy SBRT to primary tumor, nephrectomy 4 weeks later. Radiation-treated patients gave blood at baseline, week 2 and week 4. The table came from immunoSEQ multiplex PCR; TCRdb's copy has only in-frame clones and leaves some out. This table holds 150,000 to 180,000 clones, 87% found once. This CDR3 has 15 amino acids. V lost 4 bases, J lost 3 bases, and 7 bases stayed unmatched. From germline, CDR1 is LNHDA and CDR2 SQIVND (reference sequence). The specimen was blood, collected from a patient whose treatment included radiotherapy and nephrectomy. This TCR derives from a woman aged 45-65 years with renal cell carcinoma. This chain uses TRBV19 with TRBJ2-3; 7 bases agree with TRBD2. The chain's CDR3 is CASSSGRGGTDTQYF. The DNA for the CDR3 is TGTGCCAGTAGTAGTGGGAGGGGTGGAACAGATACGCAGTATTTT.